This is a list of T cell receptor beta chains from one sample in a study of T cells in Graves' hyperthyroidism and ophthalmopathy. Using its own MiXCR run on the multiplex PCR reads, TCRdb lists one record per CDR3 protein. The table includes roughly 750,000 distinct CDR3 sequences, approximately 16% detected once. The sample was blood. The receptors here all came from a young man with Graves' hyperthyroidism. CDR3s include the opening cysteine and the closing phenylalanine or tryptophan. Fields, in order: clone size, D gene, V gene, J gene, CDR3 protein, CDR3 DNA. A D gene is named only where the DNA matches it firmly. Rows give clone size only sometimes, using once, few, many, or a class for an expanded clone.

abundance: many
d_gene: .
v_gene: TRBV20-1
j_gene: TRBJ2-7
CDR3aa: CSARSGRAGLAHEQYF
CDR3nt: TGCAGTGCTAGATCAGGAAGGGCGGGACTCGCCCACGAGCAGTACTTC

abundance: .
d_gene: .
v_gene: TRBV5-1
j_gene: TRBJ2-5
CDR3aa: CASSLAPTGQETQYF
CDR3nt: TGCGCCAGCAGCTTGGCCCCTACAGGTCAAGAGACCCAGTACTTC

abundance: .
d_gene: TRBD2
v_gene: TRBV7-2
j_gene: TRBJ2-7
CDR3aa: CASSLESLAGYEQYF
CDR3nt: TGTGCCAGCAGCTTAGAGTCCCTAGCGGGATACGAGCAGTACTTC

abundance: .
d_gene: TRBD2
v_gene: TRBV10-3
j_gene: TRBJ2-1
CDR3aa: CAISESGDSGNEQFF
CDR3nt: TGTGCCATCAGTGAGTCAGGAGATAGCGGGAATGAGCAGTTCTTC

abundance: many
d_gene: .
v_gene: TRBV12-3/TRBV12-4
j_gene: TRBJ2-3
CDR3aa: CASSLEEDDTQYF
CDR3nt: TGTGCCAGCAGTTTGGAGGAGGACGATACGCAGTATTTT

abundance: many
d_gene: .
v_gene: TRBV2
j_gene: TRBJ1-3
CDR3aa: CASSAGAGNTIYF
CDR3nt: TGTGCCAGCAGTGCTGGGGCAGGAAACACCATATATTTT

abundance: few
d_gene: TRBD2
v_gene: TRBV7-3
j_gene: TRBJ2-2
CDR3aa: CASSVTSRNTGELFF
CDR3nt: TGTGCCAGCAGCGTGACTAGCAGGAACACCGGGGAGCTGTTTTTT

abundance: many
d_gene: TRBD1
v_gene: TRBV28
j_gene: TRBJ2-1
CDR3aa: CASSLPGTARSSYNEQFF
CDR3nt: TGTGCCAGCAGTCTCCCGGGGACAGCGCGTAGCTCCTACAATGAGCAGTTCTTC

abundance: .
d_gene: .
v_gene: TRBV29-1
j_gene: TRBJ2-2
CDR3aa: CSVGVRENTGELFF
CDR3nt: TGCAGCGTTGGCGTGAGGGAGAACACCGGGGAGCTGTTTTTT

abundance: many
d_gene: .
v_gene: TRBV12-3/TRBV12-4
j_gene: TRBJ1-5
CDR3aa: CASSFGQANQPQHF
CDR3nt: TGTGCCAGCAGTTTCGGGCAGGCGAATCAGCCCCAGCATTTT

abundance: .
d_gene: .
v_gene: TRBV20-1
j_gene: TRBJ2-1
CDR3aa: CSAPGGQVEQFF
CDR3nt: TGCAGTGCTCCAGGAGGTCAGGTTGAGCAGTTCTTC

abundance: few
d_gene: .
v_gene: TRBV6-1
j_gene: TRBJ1-2
CDR3aa: CASYLGGDNYGYTF
CDR3nt: TGTGCCAGCTACTTAGGAGGGGATAACTATGGCTACACCTTC

abundance: many
d_gene: .
v_gene: TRBV11-2
j_gene: TRBJ1-2
CDR3aa: CASSPQGVGGYTF
CDR3nt: TGTGCCAGCAGCCCCCAGGGAGTCGGTGGCTACACCTTC

abundance: few
d_gene: .
v_gene: TRBV20-1
j_gene: TRBJ2-2
CDR3aa: CSARASVGGELFF
CDR3nt: TGCAGTGCTAGGGCTAGCGTCGGCGGGGAGCTGTTTTTT

abundance: few
d_gene: .
v_gene: TRBV12-3/TRBV12-4
j_gene: TRBJ2-7
CDR3aa: CASSSYAVGFYEQYF
CDR3nt: TGTGCCAGCAGCTCCTACGCGGTAGGCTTTTACGAGCAGTACTTC

abundance: many
d_gene: TRBD1
v_gene: TRBV12-3/TRBV12-4
j_gene: TRBJ2-7
CDR3aa: CASSPTGVASYEQYF
CDR3nt: TGTGCCAGCAGCCCCACAGGGGTTGCATCCTACGAGCAGTACTTC

abundance: many
d_gene: TRBD2
v_gene: TRBV19
j_gene: TRBJ2-3
CDR3aa: CASSTGLAATDTQYF
CDR3nt: TGTGCCAGTAGTACGGGACTAGCGGCGACAGATACGCAGTATTTT

abundance: few
d_gene: TRBD2
v_gene: TRBV5-6
j_gene: TRBJ2-2
CDR3aa: CASSLLAGGEHRGAVF
CDR3nt: TGTGCCAGCAGCTTGCTCGCGGGAGGGGAACACCGGGGAGCTGTTTTT

abundance: many
d_gene: .
v_gene: TRBV7-9
j_gene: TRBJ2-1
CDR3aa: CASSRQLNEQFF
CDR3nt: TGTGCCAGCAGCCGACAGCTTAATGAGCAGTTCTTC